The T cell receptor beta chain described here comes from a study of T-cell memory formation after mild COVID-19. The wider study: Largely donor-specific TCR clusters were found. General study findings and limits: The study detected some responding clones in pre-infection memory, suggesting cross-reactive memory joined. Later expanders leaned CD4+, whereas day 15 to 85 contracting clones were balanced CD4/CD8.

The junction had 7 bases not matched to a gene; V was cut back by 4 bases and J by 2 bases. Germline V CDR1 and CDR2: SGHRS, YFSETQ. The CDR3 contains 15 residues. This clonotype occurred many times. The antigen remains unidentified. TCRdb used MiXCR to reprocess the 5' RACE reads, holding one entry per CDR3 protein. The sample lists 240,000 or so distinct CDR3 sequences, 8% to 9.5% occurring once. The rearrangement links TRBV5-1 to TRBJ2-3; 7 positions match TRBD1. This clonotype was obtained from a man between 18 and 35 years old who had mild COVID-19 (a few samples of this study predate the infection). Cell type and time point are not known. The sample comprised PBMCs or a T cell subset sorted from them (not recorded which). The CDR3: CASSLRTGVTDTQYF. DNA for the CDR3: TGCGCCAGCAGCCTAAGGACAGGAGTCACAGATACGCAGTATTTT.